A single sample is the source of the 8 T cell receptor beta chains below, sequenced in a study of cytotoxic CD8 clonotypes in ibrutinib-treated CLL. Measured with immunoSEQ multiplex PCR; TCRdb has only the in-frame clones, and not every one. The repertoire includes approximately 150,000 clones, under 90% of them detected once, and about 4.5% sits in the top ten. The input for sequencing was PBMCs, taken after 24 months of ibrutinib treatment. Receptor source: a human donor with chronic lymphocytic leukemia.

The chain employs TRBV7-2 and TRBJ2-1, with TRBD2 as a possible D gene (6 bases). In germline, CDR1 is SGHTA, CDR2 FQGNSA. The V gene lost 3 bases and the J gene lost 4 bases, with 16 bases spanning the gap. The CDR3 spans 16 residues. The CDR3 loop is CASSLKAGSGYNEQFF. The CDR3 DNA reads TGTGCCAGCAGCTTGAAGGCGGGAAGCGGATACAATGAGCAGTTCTTC.

This sequence joins TRBV7-2 and TRBJ1-2; D not certain. V gave up 1 base and J gave up 7 bases, with 10 bases separating them. CDR1 is SGHTA, CDR2 FQGNSA, per germline. CDR3 size: 13 residues. The CDR3 DNA reads TGTGCCAGCAGCTTAGGCCGGGGTGGTGGCTACACCTTC. It translates to CASSLGRGGGYTF.

V gene TRBV7-3 combines with J gene TRBJ1-2; D is unclear. The CDR3 sequence is 16 residues long. Germline loops: CDR1 SGHTA, CDR2 FQGTGA. V was cut by 5 bases and J by 0 bases, with 16 bases left in between. The CDR3 nucleotides are TGTGCCAGCAGCCACTTTCGTGGGAATTCTAACTATGGCTACACCTTC. This codes for CASSHFRGNSNYGYTF.

This clone showed up just a few times. This chain joins TRBV9 and TRBJ1-1; D is ambiguous. CDR1 and CDR2 from the germline V gene are SGDLS and YYNGEE. V was shortened by 1 base and J by 4 bases, with 8 bases between the two germline ends. The CDR3 is made up of 13 amino acids. As DNA, the CDR3 is TGTGCCAGCAGCGTAATGGTGAGCACTGAAGCTTTCTTT. Its translation: CASSVMVSTEAFF.

With regard to this clone: The same CDR3 also results from other DNA sequences found in this sample. CDR3 sequence: CAWNTGQGRQTQYF. CDR3 coding DNA: TGTGCCTGGAACACCGGGCAGGGGAGGCAGACCCAGTACTTC. The V gene is TRBV30, the J gene TRBJ2-5, with D perhaps given as TRBD1 or TRBD2 (6 bases each). Germline loops: CDR1 GTSNPN, CDR2 SVGIG (reference sequence). Trimming left V 4 bases short and J 6 bases short, with 18 bases between. The CDR3 totals 14 residues.

The table lists this clone with a count of one. V is TRBV5-1 and J is TRBJ2-1, with D possibly matching TRBD1 (5 bases). This CDR3 spans 15 amino acids. V was shortened by 6 bases and J by 3 bases, with 16 bases between the two germline ends. CDR1 and CDR2 from the germline V gene are SGHRS and YFSETQ. CDR3 DNA sequence: TGCGCCAGCAACCACCTCACGACAGACTACAATGAGCAGTTCTTC. Its translation: CASNHLTTDYNEQFF.

The rearrangement links TRBV5-8 to TRBJ1-1; tentative D call: TRBD1 (6 bases). Trimming stripped 4 bases from V and 7 bases from J, with 14 bases between. This CDR3 spans 13 amino acids. Germline values: CDR1 SGHTS, CDR2 YDEGEE. In DNA, the CDR3 is TGTGCCAGCAGCGGATGGACAGAAGATGAAGCTTTCTTT. Amino acids: CASSGWTEDEAFF.

The rearrangement uses TRBV30 and TRBJ2-1, with a possible D match to TRBD2 (6 bases). V lost 2 bases to trimming and J lost 3 bases, with 14 bases between them. Germline V gene sequence: CDR1 GTSNPN, CDR2 SVGIG (reference sequence). This CDR3 region has 15 residues. This CDR3 reads CAWSPPGLNYNEQFF. In DNA, the CDR3 is TGTGCCTGGAGTCCCCCGGGACTCAACTACAATGAGCAGTTCTTC.